This T cell receptor beta chain was recorded in a study of identical twins. Study outcomes and limitations: Conclusions were drawn cross-sectionally by statistical analysis, without following the same donors. Excess sharing between twins was weaker in beta out-of-frame sequences. There was more out-of-frame TCR alpha sharing in monozygotic twins than models estimated.

One entry per CDR3 protein results from TCRdb running MiXCR on the 5' RACE reads. The table shows roughly 720,000 distinct CDR3 sequences, with around a sixth occurring only once. Remarks on this clonotype: Antigen specificity is unknown.

V was pared by 7 bases and J by 10 bases, with 20 bases between. CDR3 length: 15 amino acids. Another study also made use of these data, one on T cells expressing NK-cell markers. According to that study: Underlying the TCR beta repertoires were sorted CD3+CD56+NKG2C+, CD3+CD56+NKG2C- and CD3+CD56-NKG2C+ T cells.

Sequenced input: PBMCs. J is TRBJ1-6 and V is TRBV12-3 or TRBV12-4, with TRBD1 as a possible D gene (6 bases). The clonotype comes from a woman aged 18-30 years in good health. The CDR3, as DNA: TGTGCCAGCACCCAGGGGATGGGGGTGTACTCACCCCTCCACTTT. Translating gives CASTQGMGVYSPLHF.